Shown below are 27 T cell receptor beta chains from a single sample sequenced in a study of T cell repertoires in cytomegalovirus infection. TCRdb reprocessed the reads via MiXCR and lists one record per CDR3 protein. The data show about 310,000 distinct CDR3 sequences, with roughly 16% seen just once and more than 10% held by the top ten. Sequenced sample: PBMCs. Receptor source: a human donor in good health (CMV status not recorded). Some clones in this sample may be carry-over from other donors' samples.

This clonotype has just a few counts. J is TRBJ1-2 and V is TRBV7-2, with TRBD1 identical over 8 bases. Losses at the gene ends were 5 bases for V and 2 bases for J; bases not matched to a gene: 7. CDR1 and CDR2 from the germline V gene are SGHTA and FQGNSA. The CDR3 has 15 amino acids. CDR3 region: CASSPTGAGNYGYTF. Here the CDR3 DNA reads TGTGCCAGCAGCCCGACAGGGGCTGGGAACTATGGCTACACCTTC.

This clonotype was detected ten times or more. The chain links TRBV7-6 to TRBJ2-3; D might be TRBD1 (6 bases). V was trimmed by 7 bases and J by 2 bases, leaving 16 bases between them. Germline CDR1 SGHVS, CDR2 FNYEAQ. The CDR3 has 15 amino acids. The CDR3 spells CASTLATGSTDTQYF. The CDR3 region has the DNA TGTGCCAGCACCTTGGCCACAGGGTCCACAGATACGCAGTATTTT.

The chain carries TRBV20-1 and TRBJ2-5; 9 positions match TRBD2. The CDR3 totals 15 residues. Germline trimming cut 5 bases from V and 2 bases from J; bases unmatched to any gene: 9. Germline V gives CDR1 DFQATT, CDR2 SNEGSKA (reference sequence). The chain's CDR3 is CSARRLAGGQETQYF. The CDR3 bases are TGCAGTGCTCGACGACTCGCGGGGGGGCAAGAGACCCAGTACTTC.

The V and J genes are TRBV19 and TRBJ1-2; 8 positions match TRBD1. Looked up from germline, CDR1 is LNHDA and CDR2 is SQIVND (reference sequence). The CDR3 has 15 amino acids. Germline trimming cut 6 bases from V and 4 bases from J; bases unmatched to any gene: 10. CDR3 protein: CASRLDRGSVYGYTF. In DNA, the CDR3 is TGTGCCAGTAGACTAGACAGGGGTTCGGTCTATGGCTACACCTTC. Full variable domain (missing parts from reference TRBV19 and TRBJ1-2): DGGITQSPKYLFRKEGQNVTLSCEQNLNHDAMYWYRQDPGQGLRLIYYSQIVNDFQKGDIAEGYSVSREKKESFPLTVTSAQKNPTAFYLCASRLDRGSVYGYTFGSGTRLTVV.

This clonotype appeared a few times. The chain carries TRBV20-1 and TRBJ2-1, with TRBD2 matching over 8 bases. V trimming: 1 base; J trimming: 8 bases; junction bases outside the gene matches: 4. Germline CDR1 and CDR2: DFQATT and SNEGSKA (reference sequence). The CDR3 is made up of 13 amino acids. The DNA for the CDR3 is TGCAGTGCTAGAGGCGGGGGGCTCTATGAGCAGTTCTTC. Translation gives CSARGGGLYEQFF.

The chain uses TRBV7-6 and TRBJ2-5, with TRBD2 as a possible D gene (5 bases). CDR1 and CDR2 from the germline V gene are SGHVS and FNYEAQ. CDR3 length equals 15 residues. V lost 4 bases and J lost 5, with 17 bases in between. CDR3 DNA sequence: TGTGCCAGCAGCTGGTCAGGCAGAAGAGGGGAGACCCAGTACTTC. The encoded protein is CASSWSGRRGETQYF.

The rearrangement uses TRBV3-1 and TRBJ1-4; D is unresolved. This CDR3 has 14 residues. Germline V gene sequence: CDR1 LGHDT, CDR2 YNNKEL (reference sequence). V lost 3 bases to trimming and J lost 7 bases, with 12 bases between them. CDR3 protein: CASSQFEGSEKLFF. As DNA, the CDR3 is TGTGCCAGCAGCCAGTTCGAGGGTTCTGAAAAACTGTTTTTT.

Many counts were recorded for this clonotype. This chain uses TRBV7-2 with TRBJ2-1, with D perhaps matching TRBD1 (7 bases). The CDR3 extends over 18 amino acids. CDR1 and CDR2 from the germline V gene are SGHTA and FQGNSA. V lost 4 bases to trimming and J lost 6 bases, with 25 bases between them. CDR3 protein: CASSSPRGAAYWGNEQFF. Written as DNA, the CDR3 is TGTGCCAGCAGCTCCCCCAGGGGGGCGGCGTATTGGGGCAATGAGCAGTTCTTC.

This clonotype was counted ten times or more. The chain uses TRBV7-2 and TRBJ1-2, with 7 nucleotides matching TRBD1. This CDR3 is 15 amino acids long. Germline loops: CDR1 SGHTA, CDR2 FQGNSA. The trim removed 2 bases at V and 8 bases at J, leaving 11 bases unmatched. This CDR3 reads CASSLLKTGLYGYTF. CDR3 nucleotide sequence: TGTGCCAGCAGCTTATTAAAGACAGGGCTCTACGGCTACACCTTC.

The table lists this clonotype with a few counts. V is TRBV4-3 and J is TRBJ2-7; D is ambiguous. The germline V and J ends were trimmed by 0 bases and 7 bases, with 16 bases remaining between them. CDR3 size: 15 residues. Germline CDR1 is LGHNA and CDR2 is YSLEER. The CDR3 bases are TGCGCCAGCAGCCAAGATCTGGCCCGTTTAGGGGAGCAGTACTTC. It codes for CASSQDLARLGEQYF.

The chain couples TRBV19 to TRBJ2-3; 12 positions agree with TRBD2. The junction had 9 bases not matched to a gene; V was cut back by 3 bases and J by 2 bases. This CDR3 comprises 18 residues. Germline V CDR1 and CDR2: LNHDA, SQIVND (reference sequence). CDR3 nucleotides: TGTGCCAGTAGTATGGAGTGGACTAGCGGGGTAATCACAGATACGCAGTATTTT. Translating it yields CASSMEWTSGVITDTQYF.

A note on this clonotype: It may be a read error: a sequence one base away is much more abundant. The genes are TRBV7-2 and TRBJ1-4; D remains unclear. Germline CDR1 and CDR2: SGHTA and FQGNSA. The CDR3 consists of 13 residues. Written as DNA, the CDR3 is TGTGCCAGCAGCTTAAACGGAAATGAAAAACGGTTTTTT. Its protein is CASSLNGNEKRFF.

A remark on this clonotype: The missing conserved phenylalanine or tryptophan at the end of this CDR3 makes a read error likely. The gene calls are TRBV5-4 and TRBJ2-5; TRBD2 matches at 8 bases. Germline values: CDR1 SGHNT, CDR2 YYREEE (reference sequence). Trimming cost V 4 bases and J 4 bases; bases outside gene matches: 9. This CDR3 is built from 15 residues. In DNA, the CDR3 is TGTGCCAGCAGCAACCGCGGGGGGCCTTCAGAGACCCAGTACTGC. As protein: CASSNRGGPSETQYC.

This clonotype was detected many times. The rearrangement links TRBV7-2 to TRBJ1-4, with D possibly being TRBD1 (6 bases). The V end lost 5 bases, the J end lost 6 bases, and 16 bases lay between the germline ends. Per the germline V gene, CDR1 is SGHTA and CDR2 is FQGNSA. The CDR3 runs 15 residues. The CDR3 sequence: CASSPRGGRDEKLFF. The CDR3 bases are TGTGCCAGCAGCCCGCGGGGGGGGCGGGATGAAAAACTGTTTTTT. Full variable domain (missing parts from reference TRBV7-2 and TRBJ1-4): GAGVSQSPSNKVTEKGKDVELRCDPISGHTALYWYRQSLGQGLEFLIYFQGNSAPDKSGLPSDRFSAERTGGSVSTLTIQRTQQEDSAVYLCASSPRGGRDEKLFFGSGTQLSVL.

This clonotype was counted at least ten times. V gene TRBV7-2 combines with J gene TRBJ2-7; either TRBD1 or TRBD2 may supply D (6 bases each). Deletions cut 6 bases from V and 4 bases from J, with 16 bases between. The germline CDR1 and CDR2 sequences are SGHTA and FQGNSA. This CDR3 is 14 amino acids long. CDR3 bases: TGTGCCAGCAGGTCGGGGGCGGGGCCTTACGAGCAGTACTTC. It specifies CASRSGAGPYEQYF.

The chain links TRBV12-3 or TRBV12-4 to TRBJ1-4, with 8 positions matching TRBD1. The V gene end was trimmed by 5 bases and the J gene end by 7 bases; junction bases not matched to a gene: 9. The CDR3 is made up of 15 amino acids. CDR3 bases: TGTGCCAGCAGTCGAACGACAGGGGTAGCTGAAAAACTGTTTTTT. Translated: CASSRTTGVAEKLFF.

The chain joins TRBV12-3 or TRBV12-4 to TRBJ2-7, with 8 bases aligning to TRBD1. This CDR3 is built from 16 residues. The ends lost 5 bases at V and 4 bases at J; junction bases unmatched: 13. The DNA for the CDR3 is TGTGCCAGCAGTGAGACAGGGGCCAATTTCCCTTACGAGCAGTACTTC. It yields the protein CASSETGANFPYEQYF.

This clonotype has at least ten counts. The chain recombines TRBV12-3 or TRBV12-4 with TRBJ1-1; TRBD1 might be the D (6 bases). The CDR3 length is 15 residues. V was pared by 8 bases and J by 2 bases, with 18 bases between. The CDR3 here is CASQTGPKVNTEAFF. DNA for the CDR3: TGTGCCAGCCAGACAGGACCGAAAGTAAACACTGAAGCTTTCTTT.

This clonotype was recorded a few times. The genes are TRBV20-1 and TRBJ1-2; TRBD1 matches at 11 bases. V was pared by 5 bases and J by 7 bases, with 6 bases of the junction left unmatched. The V gene's germline CDR1 is DFQATT and CDR2 SNEGSKA (reference sequence). This CDR3 contains 13 residues. CDR3 residues: CSAAGTGGGGYTF. Written as DNA, the CDR3 is TGCAGTGCTGCCGGGACAGGGGGAGGTGGCTACACCTTC.

This clonotype was detected ten times or more. This chain connects TRBV7-8 to TRBJ1-6, with D uncertain. The V and J ends lost 3 bases and 7 bases respectively, with 10 bases between them. CDR1 is SGHVS, CDR2 FQNEAQ, per germline. The CDR3 sequence is 14 residues long. CDR3 nucleotides: TGTGCCAGCAGCTTTCGGTTCGGGAATTCACCCCTCCACTTT. Translated, it gives CASSFRFGNSPLHF.

The genes are TRBV5-5 and TRBJ1-4; D ambiguous. Trimming cost V 0 bases and J 0 bases, with 9 bases left between them. Germline V gives CDR1 SGHKS, CDR2 YYEKEE (reference sequence). The CDR3 runs to 16 residues. CDR3 sequence: CASSLVVITTNEKLFF. CDR3 in DNA: TGTGCCAGCAGCTTGGTTGTAATTACAACTAATGAAAAACTGTTTTTT.

This clonotype was counted ten times or more. The chain couples TRBV19 to TRBJ2-6; a weak D match, TRBD1 (6 bases). Deletions cut 5 bases from V and 0 bases from J, with 14 bases between. Germline CDR1 is LNHDA and CDR2 is SQIVND (reference sequence). The CDR3 covers 17 residues. CDR3 nucleotide sequence: TGTGCCAGTAGTGGCCGGACAGCCACCTCTGGGGCCAACGTCCTGACTTTC. Residues: CASSGRTATSGANVLTF.

The chain has TRBV20-1 and TRBJ2-3; D unclear. Germline values: CDR1 DFQATT, CDR2 SNEGSKA (reference sequence). CDR3 length: 12 residues. Trimming left V 2 bases short and J 4 bases short, with 7 bases between. Here the CDR3 DNA reads TGCAGTGCTAGAACCCCCCCAGATACGCAGTATTTT. Its protein is CSARTPPDTQYF.

In its sample, this clonotype was seen many times. V is TRBV24-1 and J is TRBJ2-5; D ambiguous. Germline V lookup: CDR1 KGHDR, CDR2 SFDVKD. This CDR3 is built from 13 residues. V was cut by 9 bases and J by 4 bases, with 14 bases left in between. CDR3 protein: CATSSSPSETQYF. Written as DNA, the CDR3 is TGTGCCACCTCGTCTAGTCCGTCAGAGACCCAGTACTTC.

J is TRBJ1-6 and V is TRBV2; D may be TRBD1 (6 bases). Trimming took 6 bases from V and 7 from J, leaving 13 bases between them. CDR1 is SNHLY, CDR2 FYNNEI, per germline. This CDR3 has 14 amino acids. The CDR3 nucleotides read TGTGCCAGCAGAGACCGGGACACGAATTCACCCCTCCACTTT. Amino acids: CASRDRDTNSPLHF.

The V and J genes are TRBV6-5 and TRBJ1-4; 8 bases align to TRBD1. This CDR3 is built from 15 residues. V dropped 6 bases and J dropped 4; count of bases not matched to a gene: 7. Germline values: CDR1 MNHEY, CDR2 SVGAGI. CDR3 sequence (DNA): TGTGCCAGCAGACAGGGGGGGCAGTTTAATGAAAAACTGTTTTTT. Translating it yields CASRQGGQFNEKLFF.

This clonotype occurred a few times. V and J are TRBV6-1 and TRBJ2-6; a weak D match, TRBD1 (6 bases). Germline V gives CDR1 MNHNS, CDR2 SASEGT. CDR3 length: 15 amino acids. V was pared by 8 bases and J by 3 bases, with 14 bases between. The CDR3: CASGITGFGANVLTF. Here the CDR3 DNA reads TGTGCCAGCGGGATTACAGGGTTTGGGGCCAACGTCCTGACTTTC.